The sequence of this TCR beta chain was determined in a study of identical twins. Findings and caveats of the study: Conclusions relied on cross-sectional statistical analysis, not following the same donors. Within beta out-of-frame sequences, the excess sharing observed between twins was weaker. Sequences that were out-of-frame, alpha and twin-shared displayed an excess of low generation probability.

The CDR3 has 12 amino acids. Looked up from germline, CDR1 is SNHLY and CDR2 is FYNNEI. V gave up 3 bases and J gave up 15 bases; unmatched junction bases: 8. This clonotype has just a few counts. Its antigen is still unknown. In TCRdb, the 5' RACE reads were re-called with MiXCR into one record per CDR3 protein. The table has hundreds of thousands of distinct CDR3 sequences, more than 6.5% seen once. The same data also contributed to another study, on yellow fever vaccine responses in identical twins. That report notes: Convergence reportedly seemed to mark part of the twins' vaccine T cell response, with personalization marking the rest.

Sequenced: memory (CD45RO+) T cells sorted from blood. The rearrangement uses TRBV2 and TRBJ1-5, with 7 bases fitting TRBD1. The source is a woman aged 18-29 years in good health. The CDR3 nucleotides are TGTGCCAGCAGTGAGACGAGGGGGCAAAGGCATTTT. Encoded protein: CASSETRGQRHF.